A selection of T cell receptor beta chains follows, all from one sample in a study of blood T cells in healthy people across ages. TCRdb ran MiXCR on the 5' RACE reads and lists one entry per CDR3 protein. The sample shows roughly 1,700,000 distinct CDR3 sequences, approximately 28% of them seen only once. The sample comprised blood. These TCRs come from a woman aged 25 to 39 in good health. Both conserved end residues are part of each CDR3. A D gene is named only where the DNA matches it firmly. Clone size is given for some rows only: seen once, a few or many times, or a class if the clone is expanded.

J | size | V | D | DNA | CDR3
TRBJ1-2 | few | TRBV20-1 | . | TGCAGTGCTAGCAGTGGGGGTGGCTACACCTTC | CSASSGGGYTF
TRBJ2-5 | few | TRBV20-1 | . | TGCAGTGCTAGCAAGGGACTGCCTGAGACCCAGTACTTC | CSASKGLPETQYF
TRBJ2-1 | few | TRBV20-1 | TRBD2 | TGCAGTGCTAGAGATCCGCTAGCGGGAGAACAAGAGACCCAGTTCTTC | CSARDPLAGEQETQFF
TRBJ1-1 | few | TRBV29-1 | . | TGCAGCGTTGAGGAGGGGAGGGCGAACACTGAAGCTTTCTTT | CSVEEGRANTEAFF
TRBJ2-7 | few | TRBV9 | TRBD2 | TGTGCCAGCAGCCCCAGGGTAGCGGGGGGTAGCTCCTACGAGCAGTACTTC | CASSPRVAGGSSYEQYF
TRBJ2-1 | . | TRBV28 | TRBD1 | TGTGCCAGCAGTGCTCCCGGGACAGGCCACAATGAGCAGTTCTTC | CASSAPGTGHNEQFF
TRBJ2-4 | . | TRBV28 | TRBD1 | TGTGCCAGTTCCCCCCTCGGGACAGGGGGTGGCAATGAGCAGTACTTC | CASSPLGTGGGNEQYF
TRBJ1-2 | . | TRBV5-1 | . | TGCGCCAGCAGCTTGGACGTTCGTGGCTACACCTTC | CASSLDVRGYTF
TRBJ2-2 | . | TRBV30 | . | TGTGCCTGGAGTGTACAGGACACCGGGGAGCTGTTTTTT | CAWSVQDTGELFF
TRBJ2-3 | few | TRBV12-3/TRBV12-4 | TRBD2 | TGTGCCAGCAGCCGCGGGGGAAGCACAGATAAGCAGTATTTT | CASSRGGSTDKQYF
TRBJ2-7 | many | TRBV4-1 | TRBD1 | TGCGCCAGCAGCCAAGACAGGGGGCATTTCTACGAGCAGTACTTC | CASSQDRGHFYEQYF
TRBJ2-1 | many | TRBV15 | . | TGTGCCACCAGCAGAGATCCCCAGAGCTCCTACAATGAGCAGTTCTTC | CATSRDPQSSYNEQFF
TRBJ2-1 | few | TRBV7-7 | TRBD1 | TGTGCCAGCAGCTTAGGAGTCAGGGGGCCTTTGAATGAGCAGTTCTTC | CASSLGVRGPLNEQFF
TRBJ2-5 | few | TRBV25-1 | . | TGTGCCAGCAGTACCGCGGGGCAAGAGACCCAGTACTTC | CASSTAGQETQYF
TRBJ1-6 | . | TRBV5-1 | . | TGCGCCAGCACCCCGGGTCGCAGCAATTCACCCCTCCACTTT | CASTPGRSNSPLHF
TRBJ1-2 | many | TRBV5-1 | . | TGCGCCAGCAGCTTACAGACAGGCACCTATGGCTACACCTTC | CASSLQTGTYGYTF
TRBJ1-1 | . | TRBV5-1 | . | . | CAGSSPPGSGQGNTEAFF
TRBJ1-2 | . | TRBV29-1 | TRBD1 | TGCAGCGTTGGGGGAGCGAGGGGGCAGGGAAAAGGCTACACCTTC | CSVGGARGQGKGYTF
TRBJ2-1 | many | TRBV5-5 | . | TGTGCCAGCAGCCCCTCGGGACTCCCGCCCGGTAATGAGCAGTTCTTC | CASSPSGLPPGNEQFF
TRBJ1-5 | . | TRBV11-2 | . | TGTGCCAGCAGCTTCGCAGGGTATCAGCCCCAGCATTTT | CASSFAGYQPQHF
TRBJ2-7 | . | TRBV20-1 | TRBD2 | TGCAGTGCCAAGAATCCCGGGAGGTACAATGAGCAGTACTTC | CSAKNPGRYNEQYF
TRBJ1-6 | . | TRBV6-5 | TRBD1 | TGTGCCAGCAGACTGGGACAGAATAATTCACCCCGCCACTTT | CASRLGQNNSPRHF
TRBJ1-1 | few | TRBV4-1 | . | TGCGCCAGCAGCCACCCTCAAGGGAACACTGAAGCTTTCTTT | CASSHPQGNTEAFF
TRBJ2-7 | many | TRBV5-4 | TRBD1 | TGTGCCAGCAGCGAAGGCACCTGGACAGGGGGGTACGAGCAGTACTTC | CASSEGTWTGGYEQYF
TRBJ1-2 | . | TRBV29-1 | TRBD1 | TGCAGCACCTACAGGGGAGGCTATGGCTACACCTTC | CSTYRGGYGYTF
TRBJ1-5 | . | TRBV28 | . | TGTGCCAGCAGGGCGGGGGGGGCTAGCAATCAGCCCCAGCATTTT | CASRAGGASNQPQHF
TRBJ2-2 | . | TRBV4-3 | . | TGCGCCAGCAGCCAAGAAGATGGGTACGGGGAGCTGTTTTTT | CASSQEDGYGELFF
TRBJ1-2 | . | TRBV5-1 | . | TGCGCCAGCAGCTCCGGGAGCCTCTATGGCTACACCTTC | CASSSGSLYGYTF